This TCR beta chain was sequenced during a study of cytotoxic CD8 clonotypes in ibrutinib-treated CLL. Concerning this clone: No antigen is known for it.

Genomic DNA in a quantity of roughly 2.2 micrograms was derived from cryopreserved PBMCs for TCR beta libraries. V was trimmed by 5 bases and J by 4 bases, leaving 9 bases between them. This CDR3 has 13 residues. In germline, CDR1 is SGHTA, CDR2 FQGNSA. Study findings and constraints: For progressing versus sustained-remission patients, sampling times were not the same. The clonality rise at ibrutinib response reflected private clonotype expansion.

T cells were sequenced at a targeted depth of 1 in 200,000 to 1 in 1 million. Assay used: immunoSEQ multiplex PCR; TCRdb lists only in-frame clones, some missing. The sample carries approximately 200,000 clones, 72% recorded once. The source material was PBMCs, sampled after 24 months of ibrutinib treatment. The chain has TRBV7-2 and TRBJ2-1; D ambiguous. The TCR comes from a human donor with chronic lymphocytic leukemia. CDR3 bases: TGTGCCAGCAGCCCCGTCAGTTACAATGAGCAGTTCTTC. This encodes CASSPVSYNEQFF.